The 5 T cell receptor beta chains reported below all come from one sample, sequenced in a study of shared clonotypes between healthy human individuals. Measured with immunoSEQ multiplex PCR; TCRdb has only the in-frame clones, and not every one. The sample carries about 580,000 clones, roughly 98% recorded once. CD45RO-negative CD8 cells positively selected for CCR7 made up the naive population, which excluded terminally differentiated effector memory CD45RA+ cells. The sequenced sample consisted of naive CD8+ T cells sorted from blood. The origin of the receptors is a man aged 30 to 39 in good health.

The chain carries TRBV13 and TRBJ2-1; D ambiguous. CDR3 length equals 12 residues. The ends were cut back, 5 bases at V and 6 bases at J, with 8 bases in the middle. Germline CDR1 PRHDT, CDR2 FYEKMQ (reference sequence). CDR3 protein: CASSPGLNEQFF. The DNA for the CDR3 is TGTGCCAGCAGCCCCGGGCTCAATGAGCAGTTCTTC. Using reference TRBV13 and TRBJ2-1 for the parts outside the CDR3, the full variable domain is AAGVIQSPRHLIKEKRETATLKCYPIPRHDTVYWYQQGPGQDPQFLISFYEKMQSDKGSIPDRFSAQQFSDYHSELNMSSLELGDSALYFCASSPGLNEQFFGPGTRLTVL.

Worth noting for this clone: At one of its ends the junction is not consistent with the germline gene, which may arise from a read error. This sequence joins TRBV7-7 and TRBJ2-7; 9 positions agree with TRBD1. The germline V gene encodes CDR1 SSHAT and CDR2 FNYEAQ (reference sequence). The CDR3 length is 16 residues. CDR3 loop: CASSLGGQGQQGEQYF. CDR3 nucleotide sequence: TGTGCTAGCAGCCTCGGGGGACAGGGCCAACAGGGCGAGCAGTACTTC.

The rearrangement links TRBV15 to TRBJ2-3; 11 positions agree with TRBD2. CDR1 and CDR2 from the germline V gene are LNHNV and YYDKDF (reference sequence). Trimming cost V 6 bases and J 4 bases; bases outside gene matches: 6. There are 15 residues in the CDR3. The CDR3 coding sequence is TGTGCCACCAGTAGCGGGAGGGCCGCAGCAGATACGCAGTATTTT. Encoded protein: CATSSGRAAADTQYF.

V and J are TRBV5-1 and TRBJ2-3; D call uncertain. The CDR3 is 15 residues long. The V and J ends lost 0 bases and 0 bases respectively, with 8 bases between them. Germline V gives CDR1 SGHRS, CDR2 YFSETQ. The DNA of the CDR3 is TGCGCCAGCAGCTTGGTGGCGGCGAGCACAGATACGCAGTATTTT. Amino acid sequence: CASSLVAASTDTQYF.

This clone has a single count. Here the CDR3 DNA reads TGCGCCAGCAGTGACGGGACAGGGTCCTACGAGCAGTACTTC. Amino acid sequence: CASSDGTGSYEQYF. The genes are TRBV5-1 and TRBJ2-7, with 9 positions matching TRBD1. In germline, CDR1 is SGHRS, CDR2 YFSETQ. Trimming took 5 bases from V and 1 from J; bases not matched to a gene: 4. The CDR3 is made up of 14 amino acids. Full variable domain (outside the CDR3, taken from reference TRBV5-1 and TRBJ2-7): KAGVTQTPRYLIKTRGQQVTLSCSPISGHRSVSWYQQTPGQGLQFLFEYFSETQRNKGNFPGRFSGRQFSNSRSEMNVSTLELGDSALYLCASSDGTGSYEQYFGPGTRLTVT.